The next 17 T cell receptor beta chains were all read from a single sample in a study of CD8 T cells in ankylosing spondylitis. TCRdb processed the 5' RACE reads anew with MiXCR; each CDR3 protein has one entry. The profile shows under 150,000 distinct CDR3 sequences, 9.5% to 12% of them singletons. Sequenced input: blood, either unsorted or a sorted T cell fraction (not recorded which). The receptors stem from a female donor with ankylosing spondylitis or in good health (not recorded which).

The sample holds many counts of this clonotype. Here the CDR3 DNA reads TGCAGTGCTTTCCTAGCGGGGGGTGAGACCCAGTACTTC. Amino acids: CSAFLAGGETQYF. V is TRBV20-1 and J is TRBJ2-5, with 11 bases aligning to TRBD2. The CDR3 sequence is 13 residues long. The V gene end was trimmed by 5 bases and the J gene end by 5 bases; junction bases not matched to a gene: 4. Germline V CDR1 and CDR2: DFQATT, SNEGSKA (reference sequence).

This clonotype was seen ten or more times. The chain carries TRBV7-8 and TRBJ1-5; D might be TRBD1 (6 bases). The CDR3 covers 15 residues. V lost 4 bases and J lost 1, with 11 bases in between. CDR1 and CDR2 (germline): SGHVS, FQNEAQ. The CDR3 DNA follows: TGTGCCAGCAGCTGGGGACACATGAGCAATCAGCCCCAGCATTTT. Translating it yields CASSWGHMSNQPQHF.

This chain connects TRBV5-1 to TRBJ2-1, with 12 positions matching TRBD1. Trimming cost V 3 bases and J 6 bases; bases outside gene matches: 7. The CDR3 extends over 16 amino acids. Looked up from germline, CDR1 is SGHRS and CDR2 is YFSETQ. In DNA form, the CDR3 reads TGCGCCAGCAGCTGGGGGACAGGGGGCAGTAGCAATGAGCAGTTCTTC. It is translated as CASSWGTGGSSNEQFF.

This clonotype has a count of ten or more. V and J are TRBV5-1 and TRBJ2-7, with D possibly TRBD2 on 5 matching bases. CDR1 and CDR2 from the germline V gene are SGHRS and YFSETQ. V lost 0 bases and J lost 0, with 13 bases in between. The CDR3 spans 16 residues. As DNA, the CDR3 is TGCGCCAGCAGCTTGGCCTTCGGGGTTGACTCCTACGAGCAGTACTTC. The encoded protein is CASSLAFGVDSYEQYF.

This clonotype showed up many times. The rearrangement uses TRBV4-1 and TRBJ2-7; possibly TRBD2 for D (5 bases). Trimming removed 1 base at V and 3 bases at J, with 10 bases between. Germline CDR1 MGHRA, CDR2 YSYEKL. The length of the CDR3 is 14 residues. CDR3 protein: CASSQVPSNYEQYF. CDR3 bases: TGCGCCAGCAGCCAAGTCCCTAGCAACTACGAGCAGTACTTC.

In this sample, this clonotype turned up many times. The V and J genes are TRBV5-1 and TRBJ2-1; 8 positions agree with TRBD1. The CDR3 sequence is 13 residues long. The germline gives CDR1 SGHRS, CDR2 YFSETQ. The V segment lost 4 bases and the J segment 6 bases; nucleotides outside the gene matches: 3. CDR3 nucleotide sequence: TGCGCCAGCAGCGCGGACAGGGCCAATGAGCAGTTCTTC. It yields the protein CASSADRANEQFF.

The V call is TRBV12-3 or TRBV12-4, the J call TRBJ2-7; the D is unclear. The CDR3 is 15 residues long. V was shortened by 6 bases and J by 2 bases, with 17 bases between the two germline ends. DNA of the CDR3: TGTGCCAGCAGCGTGGGTGACGCGATTACCTACGAGCAGTACTTC. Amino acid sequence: CASSVGDAITYEQYF.

CDR3 bases: TGTGCCAGCAGCCAAGGAGTATTGACAGCTGTTAGCTCCTACGAGCAGTACTTC. Translated: CASSQGVLTAVSSYEQYF. The rearrangement links TRBV3-1 to TRBJ2-7; tentatively, D is TRBD1 (5 bases). The germline V gene has CDR1 LGHDT and CDR2 YNNKEL (reference sequence). Trimming removed 1 base at V and 0 bases at J, with 19 bases between. The CDR3 runs 18 residues.

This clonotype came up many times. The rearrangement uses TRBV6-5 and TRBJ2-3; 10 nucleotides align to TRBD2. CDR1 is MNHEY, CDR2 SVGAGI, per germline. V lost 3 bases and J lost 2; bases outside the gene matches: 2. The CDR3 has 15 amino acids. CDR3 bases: TGTGCCAGCAGTTATGGACTAGCGGACACAGATACGCAGTATTTT. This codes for CASSYGLADTDTQYF.

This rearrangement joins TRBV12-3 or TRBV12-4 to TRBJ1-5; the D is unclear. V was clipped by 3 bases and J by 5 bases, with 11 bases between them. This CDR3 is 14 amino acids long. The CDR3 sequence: CASSLGNGHQPQHF. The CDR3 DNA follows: TGTGCCAGCAGTTTGGGGAACGGCCATCAGCCCCAGCATTTT.

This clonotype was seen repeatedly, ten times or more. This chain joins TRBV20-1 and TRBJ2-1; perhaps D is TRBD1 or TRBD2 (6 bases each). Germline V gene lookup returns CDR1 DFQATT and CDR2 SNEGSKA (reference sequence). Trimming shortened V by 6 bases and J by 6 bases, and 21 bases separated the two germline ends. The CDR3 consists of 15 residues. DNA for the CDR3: TGCAGTGCCCACCAGCCAGGAAAGGGGGGCAATGAGCAGTTCTTC. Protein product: CSAHQPGKGGNEQFF.

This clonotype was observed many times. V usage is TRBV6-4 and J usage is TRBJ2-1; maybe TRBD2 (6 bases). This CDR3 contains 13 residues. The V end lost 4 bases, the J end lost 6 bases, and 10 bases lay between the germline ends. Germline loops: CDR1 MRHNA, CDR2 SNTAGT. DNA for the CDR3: TGTGCCAGCAGTGGGGGGACTTCCAATGAGCAGTTCTTC. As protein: CASSGGTSNEQFF.

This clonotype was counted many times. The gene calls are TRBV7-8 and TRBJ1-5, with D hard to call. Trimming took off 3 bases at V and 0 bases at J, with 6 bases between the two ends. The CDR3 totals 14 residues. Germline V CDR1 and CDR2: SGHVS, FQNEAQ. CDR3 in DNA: TGTGCCAGCAGCTTGGCAGATAGCAATCAGCCCCAGCATTTT. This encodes CASSLADSNQPQHF.

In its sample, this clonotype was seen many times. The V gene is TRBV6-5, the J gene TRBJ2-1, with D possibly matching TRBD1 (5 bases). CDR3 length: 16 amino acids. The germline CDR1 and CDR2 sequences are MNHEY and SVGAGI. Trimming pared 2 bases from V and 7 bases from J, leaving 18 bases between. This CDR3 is CASSYVKAAGINEQFF. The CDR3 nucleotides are TGTGCCAGCAGTTACGTCAAGGCGGCAGGGATAAATGAGCAGTTCTTC.

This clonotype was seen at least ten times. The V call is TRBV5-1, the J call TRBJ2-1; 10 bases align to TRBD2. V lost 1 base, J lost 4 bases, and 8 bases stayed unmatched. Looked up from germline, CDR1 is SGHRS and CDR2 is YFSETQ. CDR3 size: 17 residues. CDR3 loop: CASSLISRTSGYNEQFF. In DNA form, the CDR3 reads TGCGCCAGCAGCTTGATTTCCCGGACTAGCGGATACAATGAGCAGTTCTTC.

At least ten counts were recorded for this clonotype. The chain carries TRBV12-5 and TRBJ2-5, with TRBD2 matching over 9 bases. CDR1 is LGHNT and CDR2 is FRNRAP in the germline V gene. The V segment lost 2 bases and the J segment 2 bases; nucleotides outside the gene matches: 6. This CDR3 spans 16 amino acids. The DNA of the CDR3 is TGTGCTAGTGGTTTGCCGACTAGCGGACCACAAGAGACCCAGTACTTC. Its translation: CASGLPTSGPQETQYF.

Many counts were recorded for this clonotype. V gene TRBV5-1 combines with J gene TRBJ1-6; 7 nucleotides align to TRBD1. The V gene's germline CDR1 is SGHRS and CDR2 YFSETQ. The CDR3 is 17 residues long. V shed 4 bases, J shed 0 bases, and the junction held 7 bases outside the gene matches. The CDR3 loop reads CASSLGQLNSYNSPLHF. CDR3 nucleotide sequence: TGCGCCAGCAGCCTGGGACAGCTCAACTCCTATAATTCACCCCTCCACTTT.